A selection of T cell receptor beta chains follows, all from one sample in a study of cytomegalovirus exposure and HLA in healthy donors. Generated by immunoSEQ multiplex PCR, the TCRdb table keeps only in-frame clones and is missing some. The sample consists of 120,000 or so clones, 60% to 85% of them appearing once. Material: PBMCs. Receptors were obtained from a female donor in good health and CMV-seronegative. The CDR3 runs from the conserved cysteine through the conserved F or W. The D gene is left open where the match is weak. Not all rows give a size; the values are once, few, many and, for expanded clones, a class.

>few|TRBD1|TRBV25-1|TRBJ1-4
CASSVGQGTEKLFF
TGTGCCAGCAGTGTGGGACAGGGGACCGAAAAACTGTTTTTT
>few|.|TRBV21-1|TRBJ2-4
CASSKARTGSYEGNIQYF
TGTGCCAGCAGCAAAGCGCGAACCGGGTCCTACGAAGGAAACATTCAGTACTTC
>.|.|TRBV7-9|TRBJ2-1
CATGAPDEQFF
TGTGCCACCGGTGCCCCTGATGAGCAGTTCTTC
>once|TRBD1|TRBV28|TRBJ2-3
CASSLASGGQSTQYF
TGTGCCAGCAGTTTAGCGTCAGGGGGCCAATCCACGCAGTATTTT
>.|TRBD2|TRBV4-1|TRBJ2-1
CASSQSGTSGYNEQFF
TGCGCCAGCAGCCAGTCCGGGACTAGCGGCTACAATGAGCAGTTCTTC
>.|.|TRBV16|TRBJ2-7
CASSPIPGRGKSYEQYF
TGTGCCAGCAGCCCCATCCCCGGACGGGGAAAATCCTACGAGCAGTACTTC
>.|TRBD2|TRBV7-9|TRBJ2-1
CASSLAGASGNIRNEQFF
TGTGCCAGCAGCTTAGCGGGGGCTAGCGGGAACATCCGTAATGAGCAGTTCTTC
>.|TRBD2|TRBV10-2|TRBJ2-3
CASSGTGLAGTVTDTQYF
TGCGCCAGCAGTGGTACCGGACTAGCGGGGACTGTCACAGATACGCAGTATTTT
>.|TRBD1|TRBV10-3|TRBJ2-7
CAISRQGLEYSSYEQYF
TGTGCCATCAGCCGACAGGGTCTGGAGTATAGTTCCTACGAGCAGTACTTC
>.|.|TRBV18|TRBJ1-3
CASSPREKSLNTIYF
TGTGCCAGCTCACCAAGGGAGAAGAGCCTAAACACCATATATTTT